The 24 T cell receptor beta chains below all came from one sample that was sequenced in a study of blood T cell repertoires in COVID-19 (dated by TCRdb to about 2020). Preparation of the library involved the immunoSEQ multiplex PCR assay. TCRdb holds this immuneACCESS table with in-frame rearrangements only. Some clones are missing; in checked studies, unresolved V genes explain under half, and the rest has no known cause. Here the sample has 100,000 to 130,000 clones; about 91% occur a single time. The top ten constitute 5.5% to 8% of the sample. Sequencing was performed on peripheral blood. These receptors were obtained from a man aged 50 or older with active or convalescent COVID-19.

The CDR3 is CASSLSSAQETQYF. The CDR3 coding sequence is TGTGCCAGCAGTTTGAGCAGCGCCCAAGAGACCCAGTACTTC. The chain combines TRBV28 with TRBJ2-5; D not certain. Trimming stripped 3 bases from V and 1 base from J, with 9 bases between. The CDR3 spans 14 residues. Germline CDR1 and CDR2: MDHEN and SYDVKM.

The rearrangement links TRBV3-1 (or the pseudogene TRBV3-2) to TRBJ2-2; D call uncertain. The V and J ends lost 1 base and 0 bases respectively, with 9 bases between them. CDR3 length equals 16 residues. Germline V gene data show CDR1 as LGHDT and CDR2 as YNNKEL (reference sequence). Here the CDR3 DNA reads TGTGCCAGCAGCCAAGTCGGTGGGCCGAACACCGGGGAGCTGTTTTTT. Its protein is CASSQVGGPNTGELFF.

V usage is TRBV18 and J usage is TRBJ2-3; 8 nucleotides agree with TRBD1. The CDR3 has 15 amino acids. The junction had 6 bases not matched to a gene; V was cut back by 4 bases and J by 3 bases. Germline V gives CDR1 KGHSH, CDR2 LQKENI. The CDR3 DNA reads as TGTGCCAGCTCACTCTGGGGACAGGAGACAGATACGCAGTATTTT. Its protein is CASSLWGQETDTQYF.

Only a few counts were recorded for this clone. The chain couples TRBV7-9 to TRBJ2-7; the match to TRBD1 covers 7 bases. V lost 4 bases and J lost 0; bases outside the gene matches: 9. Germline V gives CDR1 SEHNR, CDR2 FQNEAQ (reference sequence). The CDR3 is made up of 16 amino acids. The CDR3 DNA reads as TGTGCCAGCAGCTCATACAGGGGAGCCCGCTCCTACGAGCAGTACTTC. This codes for CASSSYRGARSYEQYF.

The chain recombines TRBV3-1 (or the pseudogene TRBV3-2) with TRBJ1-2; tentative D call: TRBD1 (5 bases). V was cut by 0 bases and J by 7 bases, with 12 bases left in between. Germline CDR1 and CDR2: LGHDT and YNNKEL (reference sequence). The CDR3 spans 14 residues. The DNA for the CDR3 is TGTGCCAGCAGCCAAGAAGTCGGGGGGGGTGGCTACACCTTC. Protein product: CASSQEVGGGGYTF.

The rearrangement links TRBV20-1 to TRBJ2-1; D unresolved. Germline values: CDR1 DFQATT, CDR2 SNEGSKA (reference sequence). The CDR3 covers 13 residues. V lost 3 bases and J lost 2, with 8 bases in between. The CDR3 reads CSASSSPYNEQFF. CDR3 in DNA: TGCAGTGCTAGTTCCTCTCCCTACAATGAGCAGTTCTTC.

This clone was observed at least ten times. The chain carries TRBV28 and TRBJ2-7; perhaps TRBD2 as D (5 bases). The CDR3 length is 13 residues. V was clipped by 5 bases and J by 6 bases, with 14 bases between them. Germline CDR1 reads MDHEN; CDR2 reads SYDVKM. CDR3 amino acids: CASSPPWTGEQYF. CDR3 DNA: TGTGCCAGCAGTCCGCCTTGGACTGGCGAGCAGTACTTC.

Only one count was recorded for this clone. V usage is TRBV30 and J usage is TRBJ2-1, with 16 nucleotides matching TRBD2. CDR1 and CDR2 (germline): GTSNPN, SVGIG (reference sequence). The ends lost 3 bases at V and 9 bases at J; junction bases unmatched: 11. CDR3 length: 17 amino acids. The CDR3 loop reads CAWRPGLAGGAAIEQFF. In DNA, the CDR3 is TGTGCCTGGAGGCCGGGACTAGCGGGAGGGGCCGCAATTGAGCAGTTCTTC. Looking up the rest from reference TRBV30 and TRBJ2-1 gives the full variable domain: SQTIHQWPATLVQPVGSPLSLECTVEGTSNPNLYWYRQAAGRGLQLLFYSVGIGQISSEVPQNLSASRPQDRQFILSSKKLLLSDSGFYLCAWRPGLAGGAAIEQFFGPGTRLTVL.

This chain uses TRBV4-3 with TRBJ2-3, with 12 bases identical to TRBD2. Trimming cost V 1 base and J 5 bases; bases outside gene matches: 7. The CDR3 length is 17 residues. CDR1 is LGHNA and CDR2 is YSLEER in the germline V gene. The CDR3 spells CASSQVSLAGGEDTQYF. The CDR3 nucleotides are TGCGCCAGCAGCCAAGTTTCACTAGCGGGAGGCGAAGATACGCAGTATTTT.

This CDR3 reads CASSQVARTYGYTF. CDR3 DNA: TGCGCCAGCAGCCAAGTAGCCCGGACATATGGCTACACCTTC. This chain connects TRBV4-1 to TRBJ1-2, with TRBD1 as a possible D gene (5 bases). Trimming cost V 1 base and J 5 bases, with 11 bases left between them. Germline V CDR1 and CDR2: MGHRA, YSYEKL. This CDR3 region has 14 residues.

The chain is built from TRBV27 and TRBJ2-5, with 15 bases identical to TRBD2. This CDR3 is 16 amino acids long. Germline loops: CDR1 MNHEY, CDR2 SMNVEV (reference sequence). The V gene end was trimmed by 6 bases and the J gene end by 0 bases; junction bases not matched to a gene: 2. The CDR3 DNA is TGTGCCAGCAGGGGACTAGCGGGAGGCAACCAAGAGACCCAGTACTTC. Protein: CASRGLAGGNQETQYF.

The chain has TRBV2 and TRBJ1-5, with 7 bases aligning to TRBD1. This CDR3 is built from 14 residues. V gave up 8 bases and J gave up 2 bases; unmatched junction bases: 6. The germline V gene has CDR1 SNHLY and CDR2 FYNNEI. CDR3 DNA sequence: TGTGCCAGCGTTGAAACAGGGGGCAATCAGCCCCAGCATTTT. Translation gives CASVETGGNQPQHF.

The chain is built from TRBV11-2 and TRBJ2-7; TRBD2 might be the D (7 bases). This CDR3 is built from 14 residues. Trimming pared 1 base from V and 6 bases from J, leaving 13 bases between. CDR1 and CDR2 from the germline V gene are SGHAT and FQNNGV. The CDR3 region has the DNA TGTGCCAGCAGCTTAGTGGCTCGGGGGGCCGAGCAGTACTTC. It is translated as CASSLVARGAEQYF.

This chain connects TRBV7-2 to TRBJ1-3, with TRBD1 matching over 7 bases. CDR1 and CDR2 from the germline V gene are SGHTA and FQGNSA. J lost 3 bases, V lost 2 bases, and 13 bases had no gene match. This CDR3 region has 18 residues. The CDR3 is CASSLPGQQSGYGNTIYF. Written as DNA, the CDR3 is TGTGCCAGCAGCTTACCGGGACAGCAATCGGGATATGGAAACACCATATATTTT. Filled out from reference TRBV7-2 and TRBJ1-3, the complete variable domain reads GAGVSQSPSNKVTEKGKDVELRCDPISGHTALYWYRQSLGQGLEFLIYFQGNSAPDKSGLPSDRFSAERTGGSVSTLTIQRTQQEDSAVYLCASSLPGQQSGYGNTIYFGEGSWLTVV.

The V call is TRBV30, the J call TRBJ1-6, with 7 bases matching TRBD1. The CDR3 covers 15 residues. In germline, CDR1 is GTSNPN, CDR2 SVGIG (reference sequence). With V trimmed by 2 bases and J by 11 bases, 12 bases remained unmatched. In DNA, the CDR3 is TGTGCCTGGAGTACCCAGGGGGAATGGGGGACACCCCTCCACTTT. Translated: CAWSTQGEWGTPLHF. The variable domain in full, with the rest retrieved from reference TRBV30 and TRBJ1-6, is SQTIHQWPATLVQPVGSPLSLECTVEGTSNPNLYWYRQAAGRGLQLLFYSVGIGQISSEVPQNLSASRPQDRQFILSSKKLLLSDSGFYLCAWSTQGEWGTPLHFGNGTRLTVT.

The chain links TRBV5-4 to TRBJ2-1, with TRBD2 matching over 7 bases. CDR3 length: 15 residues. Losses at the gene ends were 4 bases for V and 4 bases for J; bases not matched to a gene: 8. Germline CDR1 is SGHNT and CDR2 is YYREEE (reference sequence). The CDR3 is CASSREGQDYNEQFF. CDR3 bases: TGTGCCAGCAGCAGGGAGGGCCAGGATTACAATGAGCAGTTCTTC. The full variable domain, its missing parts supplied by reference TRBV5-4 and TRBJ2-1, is ETGVTQSPTHLIKTRGQQVTLRCSSQSGHNTVSWYQQALGQGPQFIFQYYREEENGRGNFPPRFSGLQFPNYSSELNVNALELDDSALYLCASSREGQDYNEQFFGPGTRLTVL.

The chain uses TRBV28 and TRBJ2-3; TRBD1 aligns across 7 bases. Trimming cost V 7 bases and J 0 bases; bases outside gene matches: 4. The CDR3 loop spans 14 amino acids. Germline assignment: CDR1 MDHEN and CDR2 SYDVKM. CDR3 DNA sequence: TGTGCCAGCAAAGGGGGCGTTAGCACAGATACGCAGTATTTT. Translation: CASKGGVSTDTQYF.

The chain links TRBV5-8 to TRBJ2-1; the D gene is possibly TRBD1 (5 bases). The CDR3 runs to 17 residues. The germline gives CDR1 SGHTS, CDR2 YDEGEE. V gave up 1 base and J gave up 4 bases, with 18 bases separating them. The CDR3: CASSLSGALFPYNEQFF. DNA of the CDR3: TGTGCCAGCAGCTTGAGTGGGGCGCTTTTCCCTTACAATGAGCAGTTCTTC.

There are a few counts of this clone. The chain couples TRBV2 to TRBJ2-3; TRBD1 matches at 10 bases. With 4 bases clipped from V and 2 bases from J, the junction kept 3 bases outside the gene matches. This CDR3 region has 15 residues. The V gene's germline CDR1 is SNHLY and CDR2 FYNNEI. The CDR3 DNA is TGTGCCAGCAGTGGGGACAGGGGCTACACAGATACGCAGTATTTT. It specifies CASSGDRGYTDTQYF.

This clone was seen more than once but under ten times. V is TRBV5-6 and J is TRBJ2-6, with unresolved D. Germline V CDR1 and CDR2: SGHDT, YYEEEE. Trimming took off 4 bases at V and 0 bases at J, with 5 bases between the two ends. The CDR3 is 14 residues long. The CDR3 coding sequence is TGTGCCAGCAGCCTTATCTCTGGGGCCAACGTCCTGACTTTC. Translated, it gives CASSLISGANVLTF.

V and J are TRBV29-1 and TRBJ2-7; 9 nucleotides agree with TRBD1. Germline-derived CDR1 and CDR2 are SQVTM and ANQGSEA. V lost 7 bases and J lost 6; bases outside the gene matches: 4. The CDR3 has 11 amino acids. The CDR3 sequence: CSGRTGAEQYF. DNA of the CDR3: TGCAGCGGACGGACAGGGGCCGAGCAGTACTTC.

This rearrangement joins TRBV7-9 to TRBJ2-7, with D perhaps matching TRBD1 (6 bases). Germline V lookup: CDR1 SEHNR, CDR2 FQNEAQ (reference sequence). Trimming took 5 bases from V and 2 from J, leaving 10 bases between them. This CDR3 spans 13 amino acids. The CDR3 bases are TGTGCCAGCAGCCCGGGACAACCCTACGAGCAGTACTTC. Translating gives CASSPGQPYEQYF.

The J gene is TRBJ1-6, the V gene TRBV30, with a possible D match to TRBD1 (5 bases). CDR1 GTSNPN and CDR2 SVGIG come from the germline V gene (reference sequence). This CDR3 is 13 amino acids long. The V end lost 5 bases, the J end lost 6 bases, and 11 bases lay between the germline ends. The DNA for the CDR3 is TGTGCCTGGGAACTTAGGGGTAATTCACCCCTCCACTTT. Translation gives CAWELRGNSPLHF. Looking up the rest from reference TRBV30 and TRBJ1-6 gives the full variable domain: SQTIHQWPATLVQPVGSPLSLECTVEGTSNPNLYWYRQAAGRGLQLLFYSVGIGQISSEVPQNLSASRPQDRQFILSSKKLLLSDSGFYLCAWELRGNSPLHFGNGTRLTVT.

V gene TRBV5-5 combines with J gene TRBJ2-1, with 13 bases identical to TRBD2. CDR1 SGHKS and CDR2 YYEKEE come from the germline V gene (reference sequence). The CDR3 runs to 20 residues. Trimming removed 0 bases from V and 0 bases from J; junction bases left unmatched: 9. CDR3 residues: CASSLAGTGLAGFSYNEQFF. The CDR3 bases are TGTGCCAGCAGCTTGGCCGGAACGGGACTAGCGGGATTCTCCTACAATGAGCAGTTCTTC. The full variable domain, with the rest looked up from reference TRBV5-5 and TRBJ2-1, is DAGVTQSPTHLIKTRGQQVTLRCSPISGHKSVSWYQQVLGQGPQFIFQYYEKEERGRGNFPDRFSARQFPNYSSELNVNALLLGDSALYLCASSLAGTGLAGFSYNEQFFGPGTRLTVL.